Listed here are 12 T cell receptor beta chains from one sample, sequenced in a study of T cell clonality in common variable immunodeficiency. Sequencing was performed with immunoSEQ multiplex PCR; in TCRdb, only in-frame clones are kept and a portion is missing. There are over 35,000 clones in the sample, none observed a single time. Source material: peripheral blood mononuclear cells. Every receptor here comes from a person aged 18 to 70 in good health.

At least ten counts were recorded for this clone. With the read ending 3 residues before the CDR3 end, the germline J gene is used to fill in that end. V and J are TRBV30 and TRBJ1-1; 7 positions match TRBD1. After removal of 3 bases from V and 5 bases from J, the junction contained 3 bases not matched to a gene. The CDR3 totals 12 residues. Germline CDR1 and CDR2: GTSNPN and SVGIG (reference sequence). The CDR3 loop is CAWSRGRTEAFF. The DNA read from the CDR3 is TGTGCCTGGAGCAGGGGGAGAACTGAA.

This clone was observed a handful of times. The read comes to an end 3 residues before the CDR3 does, leaving the germline J gene to fill in the end. V gene TRBV5-1 combines with J gene TRBJ2-7, with a tentative D call TRBD1 (5 bases). Deletions cut 4 bases from V and 4 bases from J, with 9 bases between. CDR3 length: 12 residues. CDR1 is SGHRS and CDR2 is YFSETQ in the germline V gene. CDR3 in amino acids: CASSKDSYEQYF. The CDR3 DNA, read in part, is TGCGCCAGCAGCAAAGACAGTTACGAG.

The table lists this clone with many counts. The sequenced fragment ends 3 residues before the CDR3 boundary, so the rest is inferred from the germline J gene. The rearrangement uses TRBV7-6 and TRBJ2-7; weak D call: TRBD1 (6 bases). Trimming took 6 bases from V and 2 from J, leaving 17 bases between them. The CDR3 length is 15 residues. CDR1 is SGHVS, CDR2 FNYEAQ, per germline. CDR3 bases read: TGTGCCAGCAGTTTGGGACAAGGATACGCCTACGAG. As protein: CASSLGQGYAYE. The entire CDR3 sequence reads CASSLGQGYAYEQYF. Using reference TRBV7-6 and TRBJ2-7 for the parts outside the CDR3, the full variable domain is GAGVSQSPRYKVTKRGQDVALRCDPISGHVSLYWYRQALGQGPEFLTYFNYEAQQDKSGLPNDRFSAERPEGSISTLTIQRTEQRDSAMYRCASSLGQGYAYEQYFGPGTRLTVT.

Ten or more counts support this clone. The read ends 3 residues before the CDR3 terminus; that terminus is restored from the germline J gene. The chain recombines TRBV20-1 with TRBJ1-4, with D perhaps matching TRBD1 (6 bases). Trimming took off 0 bases at V and 8 bases at J, with 13 bases between the two ends. Germline V gene sequence: CDR1 DFQATT, CDR2 SNEGSKA (reference sequence). The CDR3 has 14 amino acids. The CDR3 bases that were read are TGCAGTGCTAGAGATCCGGCAGGGGAAGAAAAA. Protein: CSARDPAGEEK. The full CDR3 reads CSARDPAGEEKLFF.

Regarding this clone: Since a much larger clone is just one base distant, this may be a read error. The observed sequence ends 3 residues before the CDR3 terminus, with the missing tail filled in from the germline J gene. This rearrangement joins TRBV19 to TRBJ2-2; tentatively, D is TRBD1 (5 bases). This CDR3 is built from 14 residues. Germline CDR1 is LNHDA and CDR2 is SQIVND (reference sequence). CDR3: CASSRGGGANVLFF. The DNA read from the CDR3 is TGTGCCAGTAGTCGAGGTGGTGGGGCCAACGTG.

This clone showed up many times. The read is 3 residues too short to cover the CDR3 end, so that end is filled in from the germline J gene. The chain recombines TRBV4-2 with TRBJ1-5; 7 bases are shared with TRBD1. The CDR3 is 14 residues long. Germline V gives CDR1 LGHNA, CDR2 YNFKEQ. Trimming cost V 4 bases and J 1 base; bases outside gene matches: 1. CDR3 bases read: TGTGCCAGCAGCCGACAGGGCAGCAATCAGCCC. Residues: CASSRQGSNQP. The full CDR3 sequence reads CASSRQGSNQPQHF.

There are many counts of this clone. The CDR3 loop reads CATGTAYGYTF. The CDR3 DNA, read in part, is TGTGCCACCGGGACAGCTTATGGC. The rearrangement uses TRBV2 and TRBJ1-2, with 7 bases matching TRBD1. The read ends 3 residues early relative to the CDR3; the germline J gene fills the gap. Germline trimming cut 10 bases from V and 5 bases from J; bases unmatched to any gene: 4. This CDR3 is built from 11 residues. Per germline, CDR1 SNHLY and CDR2 FYNNEI.

This clone was found many times. The CDR3 end is not reached by the read, which stops 3 residues before it; the germline J gene fills it in. The chain carries TRBV10-3 and TRBJ2-7; the D gene is possibly TRBD2 (5 bases). The V gene lost 9 bases and the J gene lost 4 bases, with 19 bases spanning the gap. The CDR3 totals 14 residues. Germline CDR1 ENHRY, CDR2 SYGVKD. The sequenced CDR3 bases are TGTGCCATTTCCCTGGCGGGCCCTAATTACGAG. Translation gives CAISLAGPNYE. The entire CDR3 protein is CAISLAGPNYEQYF.

This clone was recorded many times. The read gets to within 3 residues of the CDR3 end, and the germline J gene fills in the rest. This chain links TRBV20-1 with TRBJ1-2; tentatively, D is TRBD1 (6 bases). Trimming removed 5 bases from V and 6 bases from J, with 16 bases in between. The CDR3 consists of 13 residues. Per germline, CDR1 DFQATT and CDR2 SNEGSKA (reference sequence). CDR3 sequence: CSARDPQGNGYTF. The DNA read from the CDR3 is TGCAGTGCTCGCGACCCTCAGGGGAATGGC.

On this clone: The read ends 3 residues shy of where the CDR3 ends; the end is completed using the germline J gene. The chain is built from TRBV7-2 and TRBJ1-2, with a weak D call TRBD1 (5 bases). Germline CDR1 is SGHTA and CDR2 is FQGNSA. This CDR3 contains 15 residues. V dropped 1 base and J dropped 4 bases, with 13 bases sitting between them. CDR3 DNA, as far as it was read: TGTGCCAGCAGCTTAGTGGCAGGGTCGGTCTATGGC. Protein: CASSLVAGSVYG. The whole CDR3 sequence reads CASSLVAGSVYGYTF.

At least ten counts were recorded for this clone. Coverage ceases 3 residues before the CDR3 finishes, and the germline J gene fills in the end. This chain uses TRBV5-6 with TRBJ1-2; D not certain. Per the germline V gene, CDR1 is SGHDT and CDR2 is YYEEEE. The V end was cut by 4 bases, the J end by 4 bases, with 17 bases between. This CDR3 has 15 residues. The CDR3 bases that were read are TGTGCCAGCAGCCCCCGGTCTATAAATCCCTATGGC. It codes for CASSPRSINPYG. The full CDR3 is CASSPRSINPYGYTF.

At least ten counts were recorded for this clone. The part of the CDR3 DNA that was read is TGTGCCACCAGCAGAGTAAGCGGCAGATTAAGCACAGATACG. Amino acids: CATSRVSGRLSTDT. The full-length CDR3 reads as CATSRVSGRLSTDTQYF. The chain joins TRBV15 to TRBJ2-3; D possibly corresponds to TRBD2 (5 bases). From the germline J gene comes the end of the CDR3, since the read stops 3 residues before it. The CDR3 contains 17 residues. The V end was cut by 1 base, the J end by 0 bases, with 14 bases between. Germline V CDR1 and CDR2: LNHNV, YYDKDF (reference sequence).